Presented here are 14 T cell receptor beta chains from one specimen sequenced in a study of T-cell reconstitution after alpha-beta-depleted transplantation in children. Unique molecular identifiers were used to barcode this TCRbeta library. TCRdb re-analysed the PCR reads in MiXCR, keeping a single row per CDR3 protein. Among hundreds of thousands of distinct CDR3 sequences listed, roughly 25% were seen once. The specimen comprised PBMCs, mostly from graft donor cells, sampled 360 days after TCRalphabeta/CD19-depleted stem cell transplant. The source of these receptors is a female patient aged 2-9 years who had a stem cell transplant for congenital amegakaryocytic thrombocytopenia, so the T cells may come from the graft donor.

The genes are TRBV5-1 and TRBJ2-7; tentative D call: TRBD1 (5 bases). CDR3 length: 16 amino acids. CDR1 and CDR2 from the germline V gene are SGHRS and YFSETQ. V lost 4 bases and J lost 7, with 24 bases in between. This chain's CDR3 is CASSPSVDIGSSEQYF. The CDR3 DNA reads TGCGCCAGCAGCCCCTCCGTGGACATCGGGTCCTCGGAGCAGTACTTC.

The chain uses TRBV5-1 and TRBJ2-3; 11 nucleotides agree with TRBD2. Unmatched junction bases numbered 3, after V lost 6 bases and J lost 3 bases. Germline CDR1 is SGHRS and CDR2 is YFSETQ. This CDR3 region has 14 residues. The CDR3 coding sequence is TGCGCCAGCACTAGCGGGGGGAGGACAGATACGCAGTATTTT. Amino acid sequence: CASTSGGRTDTQYF. The whole variable domain, filled in from reference TRBV5-1 and TRBJ2-3, reads KAGVTQTPRYLIKTRGQQVTLSCSPISGHRSVSWYQQTPGQGLQFLFEYFSETQRNKGNFPGRFSGRQFSNSRSEMNVSTLELGDSALYLCASTSGGRTDTQYFGPGTRLTVL.

This clonotype turned up a few times. The chain combines TRBV13 with TRBJ2-5; 7 nucleotides match TRBD2. This CDR3 has 15 residues. Trimming at V came to 2 bases and at J to 4 bases, leaving 7 bases not matched to a gene. Looked up from germline, CDR1 is PRHDT and CDR2 is FYEKMQ (reference sequence). The DNA of the CDR3 is TGTGCCAGCAGCTTAAGGACGGGAGGAGGAGAGACCCAGTACTTC. Its protein is CASSLRTGGGETQYF. The full variable domain, with the rest looked up from reference TRBV13 and TRBJ2-5, is AAGVIQSPRHLIKEKRETATLKCYPIPRHDTVYWYQQGPGQDPQFLISFYEKMQSDKGSIPDRFSAQQFSDYHSELNMSSLELGDSALYFCASSLRTGGGETQYFGPGTRLLVL.

The chain couples TRBV15 to TRBJ2-1, with TRBD2 identical over 8 bases. This CDR3 has 16 amino acids. V shed 0 bases, J shed 4 bases, and the junction held 5 bases outside the gene matches. In germline, CDR1 is LNHNV, CDR2 YYDKDF (reference sequence). CDR3: CATSREPSGSYNEQFF. The CDR3 DNA reads TGTGCCACCAGCAGAGAACCGAGCGGGAGTTACAATGAGCAGTTCTTC.

This clonotype turned up a few times. The chain combines TRBV15 with TRBJ1-5, with 8 bases fitting TRBD1. Germline CDR1 and CDR2: LNHNV and YYDKDF (reference sequence). V gave up 2 bases and J gave up 4 bases; unmatched junction bases: 1. The CDR3 runs 14 residues. The CDR3 nucleotides are TGTGCCACCAGCAGAAGGACAGGGAATCAGCCCCAGCATTTT. Amino acid sequence: CATSRRTGNQPQHF.

The chain couples TRBV20-1 to TRBJ2-7; perhaps D is TRBD1 or TRBD2 (5 bases each). The CDR3 length is 15 residues. Trimming removed 3 bases at V and 7 bases at J, with 22 bases between. Germline V gene lookup returns CDR1 DFQATT and CDR2 SNEGSKA (reference sequence). The CDR3 region is CSARAPGTAVKEQYF. DNA of the CDR3: TGCAGTGCTAGGGCCCCCGGGACGGCGGTTAAGGAGCAGTACTTC.

A few counts support this clonotype. The genes are TRBV7-9 and TRBJ2-5; 7 bases are shared with TRBD1. Trimming at V came to 7 bases and at J to 1 base, leaving 3 bases not matched to a gene. Germline assignment: CDR1 SEHNR and CDR2 FQNEAQ (reference sequence). The CDR3 has 13 residues. The CDR3 sequence: CASNSGGQETQYF. The CDR3 nucleotides are TGTGCCAGCAACTCAGGGGGCCAAGAGACCCAGTACTTC.

This clonotype was detected a few times. The chain couples TRBV4-1 to TRBJ1-1, with D maybe TRBD1 (5 bases). CDR1 is MGHRA and CDR2 is YSYEKL in the germline V gene. CDR3 length: 14 amino acids. V lost 6 bases, J lost 0 bases, and 11 bases lay in between. The CDR3 sequence is CASRRTPMNTEAFF. Written as DNA, the CDR3 is TGCGCCAGCAGACGGACACCCATGAACACTGAAGCTTTCTTT.

This chain joins TRBV10-3 and TRBJ1-1, with a possible D match to TRBD1 (5 bases). CDR1 ENHRY and CDR2 SYGVKD come from the germline V gene. The CDR3 is 13 amino acids. Trimming removed 10 bases at V and 1 base at J, with 13 bases between. Here the CDR3 DNA reads TGTGCCACCCGGGGCCCTGAGAACACTGAAGCTTTCTTT. Translation gives CATRGPENTEAFF.

This clonotype was seen a handful of times. The V gene is TRBV11-3, the J gene TRBJ2-2; 8 bases are a match to TRBD2. With V trimmed by 4 bases and J by 5 bases, 6 bases remained unmatched. Germline V CDR1 and CDR2: SGHNT, YENEEA. The CDR3 has 15 residues. CDR3 amino acids: CASSSTSGLTGELFF. The CDR3 DNA reads as TGTGCCAGCAGCTCAACTAGCGGACTAACCGGGGAGCTGTTTTTT.

This clonotype was picked up a small number of times. The J gene is TRBJ2-3, the V gene TRBV3-1; D is unresolved. This CDR3 spans 13 amino acids. CDR1 LGHDT and CDR2 YNNKEL come from the germline V gene (reference sequence). The V and J ends lost 5 bases and 0 bases respectively, with 6 bases between them. The CDR3 spells CASSSHSTDTQYF. CDR3 coding DNA: TGTGCCAGCAGCTCACATAGCACAGATACGCAGTATTTT.

This clonotype was counted many times. The V call is TRBV3-1, the J call TRBJ2-5; 7 bases align to TRBD2. V lost 0 bases and J lost 1; bases outside the gene matches: 5. The germline V gene has CDR1 LGHDT and CDR2 YNNKEL (reference sequence). The CDR3 covers 16 residues. CDR3 in DNA: TGTGCCAGCAGCCAAGATGTAAGGACTAGCCAAGAGACCCAGTACTTC. Protein: CASSQDVRTSQETQYF.

The chain uses TRBV11-1 and TRBJ2-1; 9 nucleotides align to TRBD2. CDR1 and CDR2 from the germline V gene are SGHAT and FQDESV (reference sequence). This CDR3 contains 17 residues. V lost 1 base, J lost 8 bases, and 12 bases stayed unmatched. CDR3 sequence: CASSLGLWLAGRDEQFF. CDR3 nucleotide sequence: TGTGCCAGCAGCTTAGGACTTTGGCTAGCGGGACGGGATGAGCAGTTCTTC.

This clonotype was seen only a few times. The V call is TRBV28, the J call TRBJ1-3; D remains unclear. V lost 1 base and J lost 9, with 7 bases in between. This CDR3 region has 12 residues. Germline lookup yields CDR1 MDHEN and CDR2 SYDVKM. The CDR3 coding sequence is TGTGCCAGCAGTTTATTACGTAGCACCATATATTTT. This sequence encodes CASSLLRSTIYF.